The 28 T cell receptor beta chains below were found in one sample sequenced in a study of neoadjuvant anti-PD-1 for oral cavity cancer. Repertoires were generated with immunoSEQ multiplex PCR, while TCRdb's copy carries only in-frame clones and drops some. Among over 65,000 clones listed, less than 90% were seen once. Time point noted: after neoadjuvant nivolumab, at surgical resection. Source: PBMCs, taken after nivolumab (anti-PD-1) treatment. The receptors shown here come from a person aged 35 to 85 with oral cavity squamous cell carcinoma.

The CDR3: CASSETPGLQNNEQFF. Here the CDR3 DNA reads TGTGCCAGCAGTGAAACGCCCGGGTTGCAGAACAATGAGCAGTTCTTC. The chain joins TRBV6-1 to TRBJ2-1; D gene unclear. The ends were cut back, 2 bases at V and 5 bases at J, with 16 bases in the middle. The CDR3 contains 16 residues. Germline-derived CDR1 and CDR2 are MNHNS and SASEGT.

A single count supports this clone. This chain joins TRBV7-9 and TRBJ2-7; no reliable D call. The CDR3 sequence is 12 residues long. The germline gives CDR1 SEHNR, CDR2 FQNEAQ (reference sequence). V lost 1 base, J lost 1 base, and 2 bases lay in between. The CDR3 spells CASSLGSYEQYF. CDR3 DNA sequence: TGTGCCAGCAGCTTAGGTTCCTACGAGCAGTACTTC.

The chain joins TRBV6-6 to TRBJ1-2, with 7 positions matching TRBD1. CDR3 length: 14 residues. CDR1 and CDR2 (germline): MNHNY, SVGAGI (reference sequence). The junction had 5 bases not matched to a gene; V was cut back by 5 bases and J by 2 bases. CDR3 residues: CASSGGTANYGYTF. The CDR3, as DNA: TGTGCCAGCAGTGGCGGGACAGCAAACTATGGCTACACCTTC.

V is TRBV4-2 and J is TRBJ1-1; TRBD1 matches 8 bases. The trim removed 3 bases at V and 2 bases at J, leaving 2 bases unmatched. CDR1 and CDR2 from the germline V gene are LGHNA and YNFKEQ. This CDR3 region has 14 residues. CDR3 in amino acids: CASSQGQVNTEAFF. The CDR3 coding sequence is TGTGCCAGCAGCCAGGGACAGGTTAACACTGAAGCTTTCTTT.

With respect to this clone: In the same sample, other DNA sequences code for this CDR3. This rearrangement joins TRBV2 to TRBJ2-1, with 7 bases identical to TRBD1. Germline values: CDR1 SNHLY, CDR2 FYNNEI. This CDR3 comprises 14 residues. The junction had 8 bases not matched to a gene; V was cut back by 4 bases and J by 8 bases. CDR3 sequence (DNA): TGTGCCAGCAGTGTCGGCAGGGGGTTAGATGAGCAGTTCTTC. It encodes CASSVGRGLDEQFF.

This chain joins TRBV13 and TRBJ2-7, with 10 bases fitting TRBD2. CDR3 length: 14 amino acids. Germline CDR1 reads PRHDT; CDR2 reads FYEKMQ (reference sequence). The trim removed 8 bases at V and 6 bases at J, leaving 10 bases unmatched. The CDR3 spells CASAQREGLGEQYF. For the CDR3, the DNA is TGTGCCAGCGCCCAGCGGGAGGGCCTAGGCGAGCAGTACTTC.

This chain uses TRBV2 with TRBJ1-4; D uncertain. The CDR3 extends over 13 amino acids. V gave up 6 bases and J gave up 5 bases, with 10 bases separating them. Germline assignment: CDR1 SNHLY and CDR2 FYNNEI. CDR3 sequence reads: CASRGFGNEKLFF. The CDR3 DNA reads TGTGCCAGCAGAGGTTTTGGGAATGAAAAACTGTTTTTT.

The rearrangement uses TRBV7-9 and TRBJ1-5; a possible D gene is TRBD1 (5 bases). V was clipped by 4 bases and J by 8 bases, with 15 bases between them. Germline CDR1 SEHNR, CDR2 FQNEAQ (reference sequence). The CDR3 extends over 14 amino acids. For the CDR3, the DNA is TGTGCCAGCAGCTCCGACATCAGGGTTGAGCCCCAGCATTTT. Its translation: CASSSDIRVEPQHF.

The V gene is TRBV1, the J gene TRBJ2-7; the table's TRBD2 call for D was not verified on the DNA. TRBV1 is a pseudogene. This CDR3 has 17 residues. Here the CDR3 reads CTSSRSGTSGRLDEQYF. The CDR3 bases are TGCACCAGCAGCCGGAGCGGGACTAGCGGGAGGCTTGATGAGCAGTACTTC.

The chain carries TRBV11-3 and TRBJ2-2; D is possibly TRBD2 (5 bases). Germline V gene sequence: CDR1 SGHNT, CDR2 YENEEA. The length of the CDR3 is 13 residues. Trimming removed 5 bases at V and 7 bases at J, with 11 bases between. As DNA, the CDR3 is TGTGCCAGCAGCCTGCGGGCCTTCGGGGAGCTGTTTTTT. It is translated as CASSLRAFGELFF.

The chain carries TRBV7-9 and TRBJ2-5; 9 bases match TRBD2. The CDR3 is made up of 14 amino acids. V shed 6 bases, J shed 2 bases, and the junction held 4 bases outside the gene matches. The germline CDR1 and CDR2 sequences are SEHNR and FQNEAQ (reference sequence). The CDR3: CASRQTSGQETQYF. CDR3 bases: TGTGCCAGCAGACAAACTAGCGGGCAAGAGACCCAGTACTTC.

This chain uses TRBV12-5 with TRBJ2-1; 8 positions agree with TRBD2. This CDR3 region has 17 residues. Germline V gene sequence: CDR1 LGHNT, CDR2 FRNRAP. Trimming took 9 bases from V and 0 from J; bases not matched to a gene: 13. The CDR3 sequence is CASGPGLGITSYNEQFF. In nucleotides, the CDR3 is TGTGCTAGCGGACCGGGACTAGGGATTACCTCCTACAATGAGCAGTTCTTC.

The rearrangement joins TRBV6-1 to TRBJ2-1, with 10 bases aligning to TRBD2. Germline CDR1 MNHNS, CDR2 SASEGT. J gave up 2 bases and V 8 bases, and 0 bases lay outside the gene matches. The CDR3 is 13 amino acids. The CDR3 here is CASGLAAYNEQFF. CDR3 in DNA: TGTGCCAGCGGACTAGCGGCCTACAATGAGCAGTTCTTC.

The rearrangement links TRBV6-6 to TRBJ1-5; TRBD1 matches 10 bases. This CDR3 is built from 16 residues. Looked up from germline, CDR1 is MNHNY and CDR2 is SVGAGI (reference sequence). Losses at the gene ends were 2 bases for V and 2 bases for J; bases not matched to a gene: 3. The CDR3 protein is CASSYVGTGGNQPQHF. CDR3 nucleotide sequence: TGTGCCAGCAGTTACGTAGGGACAGGGGGCAATCAGCCCCAGCATTTT.

The chain uses TRBV28 and TRBJ1-2; possible D gene TRBD1, 5 bases. This CDR3 is built from 13 residues. Germline lookup yields CDR1 MDHEN and CDR2 SYDVKM. Trimming took 3 bases from V and 8 from J, leaving 13 bases between them. The CDR3 spells CASSFTYGDGYTF. The CDR3 region has the DNA TGTGCCAGCAGTTTTACGTACGGGGACGGCTACACCTTC.

The V and J genes are TRBV7-6 and TRBJ2-1, with a tentative D call TRBD1 (6 bases). Germline assignment: CDR1 SGHVS and CDR2 FNYEAQ. The CDR3 is 16 residues long. Between the trimmed V and J ends, which lost 3 bases and 0 bases, there was a span of 12 bases. The DNA of the CDR3 is TGTGCCAGCAGCTTTTCCGGGACACCCTCCTACAATGAGCAGTTCTTC. The encoded protein is CASSFSGTPSYNEQFF.

The chain uses TRBV28 and TRBJ2-7, with a possible D match to TRBD1 (9 bases). The germline CDR1 and CDR2 sequences are MDHEN and SYDVKM. This CDR3 is built from 15 residues. V was pared by 11 bases and J by 2 bases, with 22 bases between. The CDR3 DNA follows: TGTGCCTCGGGGGGGTACACAGGGGGCACCTACGAGCAGTACTTC. Translation: CASGGYTGGTYEQYF.

This clone was found once. The V gene is TRBV7-6, the J gene TRBJ2-2; unclear D gene. Trimming removed 7 bases at V and 7 bases at J, with 16 bases between. This CDR3 comprises 14 residues. Germline V lookup: CDR1 SGHVS, CDR2 FNYEAQ. This chain's CDR3 is CASTSGPANGELFF. CDR3 in DNA: TGTGCCAGCACTTCGGGTCCAGCAAACGGGGAGCTGTTTTTT.

This clone was seen once. CDR3 bases: TGCGCCAGCAGCTTGGGGTCAGGGGGCCCTGGAAACACCATATATTTT. It yields the protein CASSLGSGGPGNTIYF. The chain recombines TRBV5-1 with TRBJ1-3; 8 positions agree with TRBD1. The J segment lost 2 bases and the V segment lost 0 bases, leaving 4 bases of the junction unmatched. Germline V gene lookup returns CDR1 SGHRS and CDR2 YFSETQ. The CDR3 runs 16 residues.

This chain links TRBV28 with TRBJ1-2; perhaps TRBD1 as D (5 bases). Trimming took 4 bases from V and 8 from J, leaving 14 bases between them. The CDR3 has 13 residues. From germline, CDR1 is MDHEN and CDR2 SYDVKM. CDR3 sequence reads: CASSSTVFWGYTF. CDR3 DNA sequence: TGTGCCAGCAGTTCGACAGTTTTCTGGGGCTACACCTTC.

This chain uses TRBV11-2 with TRBJ1-6; the D is unclear. The CDR3 extends over 13 amino acids. Germline V CDR1 and CDR2: SGHAT, FQNNGV. Trimming took 3 bases from V and 6 from J, leaving 6 bases between them. The CDR3 DNA follows: TGTGCCAGCAGCTTGCACGCTAATTCACCCCTCCACTTT. Translated: CASSLHANSPLHF.

The chain employs TRBV7-6 and TRBJ2-1; D is uncertain. The V end lost 5 bases, the J end lost 3 bases, and 11 bases lay between the germline ends. The germline V gene has CDR1 SGHVS and CDR2 FNYEAQ. The CDR3 has 14 amino acids. The CDR3 loop reads CASSPPGLYNEQFF. The CDR3 bases are TGTGCCAGCAGCCCCCCGGGCCTCTACAATGAGCAGTTCTTC. The whole variable domain, filled in from reference TRBV7-6 and TRBJ2-1, reads GAGVSQSPRYKVTKRGQDVALRCDPISGHVSLYWYRQALGQGPEFLTYFNYEAQQDKSGLPNDRFSAERPEGSISTLTIQRTEQRDSAMYRCASSPPGLYNEQFFGPGTRLTVL.

The chain links TRBV5-1 to TRBJ2-7; tentatively, D is TRBD2 (6 bases). Germline V gene sequence: CDR1 SGHRS, CDR2 YFSETQ. The CDR3 is 14 amino acids. With 4 bases removed from V and 3 bases from J, the gap between germline ends came to 14 bases. This chain's CDR3 is CASSLAGIGYEQYF. The CDR3 nucleotides read TGCGCCAGCAGCCTGGCGGGGATCGGCTACGAGCAGTACTTC.

This chain uses TRBV27 with TRBJ1-1; D is possibly TRBD1 (5 bases). The V gene lost 3 bases and the J gene lost 6 bases, with 14 bases spanning the gap. Germline-derived CDR1 and CDR2 are MNHEY and SMNVEV (reference sequence). The CDR3 length is 14 residues. DNA for the CDR3: TGTGCCAGCAGTTTTCGGGGGGGGATGGCTGAAGCTTTCTTT. As protein: CASSFRGGMAEAFF.

The rearrangement links TRBV19 to TRBJ1-1; D is possibly TRBD1 (6 bases). The CDR3 extends over 14 amino acids. Germline CDR1 reads LNHDA; CDR2 reads SQIVND (reference sequence). With 3 bases removed from V and 6 bases from J, the gap between germline ends came to 14 bases. In DNA, the CDR3 is TGTGCCAGTAGTATTCCGGGGGCTGGCTCTGAAGCTTTCTTT. Translating gives CASSIPGAGSEAFF.

This rearrangement joins TRBV7-3 to TRBJ1-6, with D unclear. The CDR3 is 13 amino acids. V shed 5 bases and J shed 3 bases, with 5 bases lying between them. Germline CDR1 reads SGHTA; CDR2 reads FQGTGA. The CDR3 nucleotides read TGTGCCAGCAGCCTAGACTATAATTCACCCCTCCACTTT. Translation gives CASSLDYNSPLHF.

This chain uses TRBV2 with TRBJ2-5; no reliable D call. Deletions cut 3 bases from V and 7 bases from J, with 6 bases between. Germline assignment: CDR1 SNHLY and CDR2 FYNNEI. CDR3 length: 11 residues. The CDR3 reads CASSEQRTQYF. The CDR3 coding sequence is TGTGCCAGCAGTGAGCAGCGGACCCAGTACTTC.

The chain couples TRBV7-9 to TRBJ2-5; D not resolved. This CDR3 has 13 amino acids. Looked up from germline, CDR1 is SEHNR and CDR2 is FQNEAQ (reference sequence). The V and J ends lost 1 base and 9 bases respectively, with 12 bases between them. The CDR3 spells CASSLEGRMAQYF. For the CDR3, the DNA is TGTGCCAGCAGCTTAGAAGGTCGGATGGCCCAGTACTTC.